This T cell receptor (beta chain) was retrieved from a study of T cell responses to AZD1222 COVID-19 vaccine. The data were produced by immunoSEQ multiplex PCR, yet TCRdb's version contains in-frame clones alone and is incomplete. The table records approximately 100,000 clones, around 89% of them present only once. Concerning this clone: What it binds is unknown.

Study results and caveats: As reported, nearly half of all spike-specific TCRs target variant regions that are unmutated. Most donors were white British, females outnumbered males, and clonal diversity was possibly underestimated. At baseline, seropositivity was found in only a handful of AZD1222 recipients.

Sequenced material: peripheral blood, taken on day 0 of AZD1222 vaccination. This receptor was taken from an adult in good health.

The CDR3 DNA sequence: TGTGCCAGTAGAGAAATTATGGACAATGAGCAGTTCTTC. Translation: CASREIMDNEQFF. The chain couples TRBV19 to TRBJ2-1, with D hard to call. CDR3 length: 13 amino acids. Germline CDR1 LNHDA, CDR2 SQIVND (reference sequence). V lost 6 bases, J lost 5 bases, and 11 bases lay in between.